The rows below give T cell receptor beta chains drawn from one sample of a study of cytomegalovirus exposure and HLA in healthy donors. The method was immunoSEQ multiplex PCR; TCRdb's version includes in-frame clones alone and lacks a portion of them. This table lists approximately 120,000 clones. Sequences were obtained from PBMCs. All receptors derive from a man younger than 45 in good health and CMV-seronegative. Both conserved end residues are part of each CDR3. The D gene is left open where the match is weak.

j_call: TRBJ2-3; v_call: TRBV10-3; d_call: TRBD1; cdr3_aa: CAISGAGTGDSTDTQYF; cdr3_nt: TGTGCCATCAGTGGTGCCGGGACAGGGGACAGCACAGATACGCAGTATTTT
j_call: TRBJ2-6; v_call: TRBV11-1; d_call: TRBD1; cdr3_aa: CASSSETGASGANVLTF; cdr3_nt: TGTGCCAGCAGCTCTGAGACAGGGGCCTCTGGGGCCAACGTCCTGACTTTC
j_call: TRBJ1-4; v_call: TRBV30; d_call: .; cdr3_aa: CAWSVQGREKLFF; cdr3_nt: TGTGCCTGGAGTGTTCAGGGAAGGGAAAAACTGTTTTTT
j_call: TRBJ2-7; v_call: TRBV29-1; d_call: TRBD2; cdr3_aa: CSAIGLAGEWNYEQYF; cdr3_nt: TGCAGCGCCATAGGACTAGCGGGAGAGTGGAATTACGAGCAGTACTTC
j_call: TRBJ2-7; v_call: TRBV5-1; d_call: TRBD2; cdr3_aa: CASSSGRASGEQYF; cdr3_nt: TGCGCCAGCAGCAGCGGGAGGGCCAGCGGTGAGCAGTACTTC
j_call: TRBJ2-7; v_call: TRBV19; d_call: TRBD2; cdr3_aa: CASSLTREAGEQYF; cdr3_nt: TGTGCCAGTAGTTTAACCCGGGAAGCGGGGGAGCAGTACTTC
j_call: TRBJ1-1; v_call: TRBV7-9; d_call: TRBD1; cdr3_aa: CASRPRQGTEAFF; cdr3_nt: TGTGCCAGCAGACCGAGACAGGGCACTGAAGCTTTCTTT
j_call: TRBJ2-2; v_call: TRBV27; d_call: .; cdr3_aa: CASSLLPPRPGSTGELFF; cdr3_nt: TGTGCCAGCAGTTTACTCCCTCCTCGTCCCGGGAGCACCGGGGAGCTGTTTTTT
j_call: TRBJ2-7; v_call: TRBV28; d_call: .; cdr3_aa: CASSSLFPEQYF; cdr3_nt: TGTGCCAGCAGTTCCCTCTTCCCCGAGCAGTACTTC
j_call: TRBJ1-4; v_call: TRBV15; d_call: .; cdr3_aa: CATSRDMVATNEKLFF; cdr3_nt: TGTGCCACCAGCAGAGATATGGTAGCAACTAATGAAAAACTGTTTTTT
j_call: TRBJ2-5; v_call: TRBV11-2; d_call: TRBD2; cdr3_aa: CASSSGLAGETQYF; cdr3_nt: TGTGCCAGCAGCTCAGGACTAGCGGGGGAGACCCAGTACTTC
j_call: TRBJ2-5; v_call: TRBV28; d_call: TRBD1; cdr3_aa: CASSLPVGQGETQYF; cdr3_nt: TGTGCCAGCAGTTTACCCGTGGGACAGGGAGAGACCCAGTACTTC
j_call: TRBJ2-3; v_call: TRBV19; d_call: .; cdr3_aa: CASTSSGTDTQYF; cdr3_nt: TGTGCCAGTACATCTAGCGGCACAGATACGCAGTATTTT
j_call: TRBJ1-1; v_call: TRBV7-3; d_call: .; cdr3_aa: CASSLKGGIGEAFF; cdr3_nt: TGTGCCAGCAGCTTAAAAGGAGGGATTGGGGAAGCTTTCTTT